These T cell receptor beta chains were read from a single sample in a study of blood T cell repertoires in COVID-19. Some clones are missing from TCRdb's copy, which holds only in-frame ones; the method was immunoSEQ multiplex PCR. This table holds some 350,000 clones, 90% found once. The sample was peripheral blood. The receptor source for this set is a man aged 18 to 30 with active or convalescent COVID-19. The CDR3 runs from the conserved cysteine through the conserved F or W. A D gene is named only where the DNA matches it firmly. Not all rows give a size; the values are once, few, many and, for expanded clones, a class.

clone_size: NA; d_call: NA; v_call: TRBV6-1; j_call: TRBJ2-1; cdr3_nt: TGTGCCAGCAGTGAAATAAGGGCGGCGGGATCGTCTCGCAATGAGCAGTTCTTC; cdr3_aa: CASSEIRAAGSSRNEQFF
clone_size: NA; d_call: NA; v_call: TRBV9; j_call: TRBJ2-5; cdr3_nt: TGTGCCAGCAGCAGTACCGTGGGCCAACAAGAGACCCAGTACTTC; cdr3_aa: CASSSTVGQQETQYF
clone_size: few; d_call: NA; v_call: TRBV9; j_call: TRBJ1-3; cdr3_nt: TGTGCCAGCAGGAGGGAAGGATACTCTGGAAACACCATATATTTT; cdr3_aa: CASRREGYSGNTIYF
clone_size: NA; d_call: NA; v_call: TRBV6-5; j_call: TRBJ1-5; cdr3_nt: TGTGCCAGCAGTTACTCGGCGGGAGTTAGTGGTCAGCCCCAGCATTTT; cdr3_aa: CASSYSAGVSGQPQHF
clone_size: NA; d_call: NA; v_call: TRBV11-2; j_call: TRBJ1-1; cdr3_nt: TGTGCCAGCAGCTTATCGGGGGGGGGCACTGAAGCTTTCTTT; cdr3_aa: CASSLSGGGTEAFF
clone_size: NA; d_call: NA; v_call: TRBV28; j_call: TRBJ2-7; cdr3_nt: TGTGCCAGCAGTCAAGAGGACAGCAGAACCCACGAGCAGTACTTC; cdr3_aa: CASSQEDSRTHEQYF
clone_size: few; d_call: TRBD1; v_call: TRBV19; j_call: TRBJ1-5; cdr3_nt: TGTGCCAGTAGTATGTCAGGGGGGAGAAGCAATCAGCCCCAGCATTTT; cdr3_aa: CASSMSGGRSNQPQHF
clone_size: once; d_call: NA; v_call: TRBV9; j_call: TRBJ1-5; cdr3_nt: TGTGCCAGCAGCGTAGGCAGGAGGGGCAATCAGCCCCAGCATTTT; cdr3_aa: CASSVGRRGNQPQHF
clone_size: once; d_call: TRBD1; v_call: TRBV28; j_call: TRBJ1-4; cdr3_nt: TGTGCCAGCAGTTCGCGCGATCTCAGGGGGCCAACTAATGAAAAACTGTTTTTT; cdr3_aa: CASSSRDLRGPTNEKLFF
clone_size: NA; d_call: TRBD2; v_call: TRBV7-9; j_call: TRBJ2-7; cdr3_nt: TGTGCCAGCAGCTTAGTCGCTAGCGGATACGAGCAGTACTTC; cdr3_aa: CASSLVASGYEQYF
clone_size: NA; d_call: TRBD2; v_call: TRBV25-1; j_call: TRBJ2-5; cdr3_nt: TGTGCCAGCAGTGAATATCGGACTAGCTCTGAGACCCAGTACTTC; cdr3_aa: CASSEYRTSSETQYF